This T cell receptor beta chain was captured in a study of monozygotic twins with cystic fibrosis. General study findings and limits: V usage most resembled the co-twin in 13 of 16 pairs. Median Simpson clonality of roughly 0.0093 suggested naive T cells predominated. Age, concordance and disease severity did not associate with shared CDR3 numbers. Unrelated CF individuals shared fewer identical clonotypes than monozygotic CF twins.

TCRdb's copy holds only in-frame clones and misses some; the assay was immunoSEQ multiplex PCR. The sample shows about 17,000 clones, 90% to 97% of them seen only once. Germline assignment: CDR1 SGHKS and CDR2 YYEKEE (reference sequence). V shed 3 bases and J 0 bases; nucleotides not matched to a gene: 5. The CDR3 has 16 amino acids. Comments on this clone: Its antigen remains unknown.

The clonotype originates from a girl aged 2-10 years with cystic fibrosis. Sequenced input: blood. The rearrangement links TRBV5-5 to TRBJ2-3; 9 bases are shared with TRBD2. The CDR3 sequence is CASSWLAGSSTDTQYF. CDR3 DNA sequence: TGTGCCAGCAGCTGGCTAGCGGGGAGTAGCACAGATACGCAGTATTTT.